This is a list of T cell receptor beta chains from one sample in a study of cytomegalovirus exposure and HLA in healthy donors. The table came from immunoSEQ multiplex PCR; TCRdb's copy has only in-frame clones and leaves some out. This table has 130,000 or so clones, roughly 80% appearing once. Sequenced: PBMCs. These receptors were obtained from a man in his thirties or forties in good health and CMV-seronegative. Both conserved end residues are part of each CDR3. The D gene is left open where the match is weak. Part of the rows lack a size; the others show once, few, many or a class for expanded clones.

j_call clone_size d_call cdr3_length v_call cdr3_aa cdr3_nt
TRBJ1-1 - - 14 TRBV7-2 CASSPSGANTEAFF TGTGCCAGCAGCCCTAGCGGGGCGAACACTGAAGCTTTCTTT
TRBJ2-7 - - 15 TRBV7-2 CASSLVGSGTYEQYF TGTGCCAGCAGCTTAGTTGGCAGCGGTACCTACGAGCAGTACTTC
TRBJ2-2 few TRBD2 17 TRBV7-9 CASSPGGEGRNTGELFF TGTGCCAGCAGCCCGGGGGGTGAGGGTCGGAACACCGGGGAGCTGTTTTTT
TRBJ2-3 - TRBD2 16 TRBV18 CASSPTSGTSTDTQYF TGTGCCAGCTCCCCGACTAGCGGTACTAGCACAGATACGCAGTATTTT
TRBJ1-3 few - 13 TRBV6-5 CASNRAGANTIYF TGTGCCAGCAACAGGGCCGGTGCGAACACCATATATTTT
TRBJ2-3 - - 15 TRBV25-1 CASSLRFNSEDTQYF TGTGCCAGCAGTCTCAGGTTCAATTCGGAAGATACGCAGTATTTT
TRBJ2-2 once - 14 TRBV4-3 CASSQEIFAGELFF TGCGCCAGCAGCCAAGAAATCTTCGCCGGGGAGCTGTTTTTT
TRBJ2-5 - TRBD2 15 TRBV2 CASSELRGGEETQYF TGTGCCAGCAGTGAATTGCGGGGGGGCGAAGAGACCCAGTACTTC
TRBJ2-1 - - 15 TRBV5-1 CASTGLPRVYNEQFF TGCGCCAGCACCGGATTACCCAGGGTCTACAATGAGCAGTTCTTC
TRBJ1-4 - TRBD1 15 TRBV6-1 CASSSIGQGREKLFF TGTGCCAGCAGTTCCATAGGACAGGGTCGGGAAAAACTGTTTTTT
TRBJ1-2 - TRBD1 17 TRBV4-1 CASSQGQGERRGYGYTF TGCGCCAGCAGCCAAGGCCAGGGGGAACGGCGCGGCTATGGCTACACCTTC
TRBJ1-2 - - 15 TRBV15 CATSRDGGSNYGYTF TGTGCCACCAGCAGAGATGGCGGATCTAACTATGGCTACACCTTC
TRBJ2-5 - - 16 TRBV11-2 CASSLEMTWQAETQYF TGTGCCAGCAGCTTAGAGATGACGTGGCAGGCAGAGACCCAGTACTTC
TRBJ1-1 - TRBD1 13 TRBV11-2 CASSSLDRGEAFF TGTGCCAGCAGCTCGCTTGACAGGGGTGAAGCTTTCTTT
TRBJ1-1 - - 15 TRBV7-7 CASSDRQAEDTEAFF TGTGCCAGCAGCGACCGACAGGCGGAGGACACTGAAGCTTTCTTT
TRBJ2-2 - - 17 TRBV14 CASSQEEQARRTGELFF TGTGCCAGCAGCCAAGAGGAACAGGCTAGAAGGACCGGGGAGCTGTTTTTT
TRBJ2-1 few TRBD1 16 TRBV6-5 CASSYSEGAYYNEQFF TGTGCCAGCAGTTACTCTGAGGGGGCGTACTACAATGAGCAGTTCTTC
TRBJ2-5 - - 13 TRBV19 CASSRQVTETQYF TGTGCCAGTAGCCGACAGGTTACAGAGACCCAGTACTTC